The source of this T cell receptor (beta chain) is a study of T cell changes during pregnancy in multiple sclerosis. CDR1 is LNHNV, CDR2 YYDKDF, per germline (reference sequence). V was pared by 1 base and J by 0 bases, with 10 bases between. The CDR3 is made up of 15 amino acids. The assay was immunoSEQ multiplex PCR, and TCRdb's table has in-frame clones only and misses some. The top ten hold 6% to 7% of the sample, which has about 120,000 clones, approximately 93% seen once. The chain joins TRBV15 to TRBJ2-7; weak D call: TRBD2 (6 bases). The origin of this receptor is a female donor with multiple sclerosis, enrolled in a pregnancy study. The sample was peripheral blood, taken before pregnancy. This chain's CDR3 is CATSRAETSSYEQYF. For the CDR3, the DNA is TGTGCCACCAGCAGAGCGGAGACTAGCTCCTACGAGCAGTACTTC.